This TCR beta chain was captured in a study of blood T cell repertoires in COVID-19. Turning to the study itself: Researchers got acute and convalescent COVID-19 samples from the United States, Italy and Spain. PBMCs, B-cell-depleted T cells, or T cells were the source of the cDNA or gDNA that made up the material.

As originally analysed: The authors estimated nucleated cell counts from reference gene primer amplification. Sequencing used immunoSEQ multiplex PCR; TCRdb keeps in-frame clones, though not all of them. From that table come the V and J calls and clone size; the DNA was used to work out D and trimming. The sample yields hundreds of thousands of clones, about nine tenths seen once. Trimming removed 0 bases at V and 3 bases at J, with 15 bases between. The germline V gene has CDR1 GTSNPN and CDR2 SVGIG (reference sequence). This CDR3 comprises 15 residues. The chain recombines TRBV30 with TRBJ2-7; D may be TRBD1 (5 bases). The receptor was isolated from a man between 45 and 60 years old with COVID-19, enrolled during active disease. The sequenced sample consisted of peripheral blood. As DNA, the CDR3 is TGTGCCTGGAGTGTAAACCCAGGGCTGAACTACGAGCAGTACTTC. This codes for CAWSVNPGLNYEQYF.